The T cell receptor beta chain described here comes from a study of T-cell reconstitution after alpha-beta-depleted transplantation in children. Study outcomes and limitations: Where some patients showed high TCRbeta diversity at day 60, it came from recipient T cells and thymic progenitors that had survived. About two months after transplant, alpha-beta T cells reportedly came from several hundred expanded graft clones. Newly made T cells mostly supplied T-cell counts and diversity one year after transplant.

Preparing the TCRbeta library involved the use of unique molecular identifiers. TCRdb passed the PCR reads through MiXCR, listing each CDR3 protein once. The table shows roughly 350,000 distinct CDR3 sequences, with 15% to 20% occurring only once. Germline CDR1 is SGDLS and CDR2 is YYNGEE. V was clipped by 2 bases and J by 8 bases, with 14 bases between them. The CDR3 loop spans 14 amino acids. This clonotype was seen only a few times. Its antigen is unidentified. The chain combines TRBV9 with TRBJ2-1, with D uncertain. The sequence derives from a male patient under 10 years old who had a stem cell transplant for acute lymphoblastic leukemia, so the T cells may come from the graft donor. The specimen comprised PBMCs, mostly from graft donor cells, sampled 360 days after TCRalphabeta/CD19-depleted stem cell transplant. The CDR3 DNA is TGTGCCAGCAGCGTTTCGCCACTCTCGCATGAGCAGTTCTTC. It codes for CASSVSPLSHEQFF. Complete variable domain (other parts from reference TRBV9 and TRBJ2-1): DSGVTQTPKHLITATGQRVTLRCSPRSGDLSVYWYQQSLDQGLQFLIQYYNGEERAKGNILERFSAQQFPDLHSELNLSSLELGDSALYFCASSVSPLSHEQFFGPGTRLTVL.